These 8 T cell receptor beta chains originate from one sample sequenced in a study of cytomegalovirus exposure and HLA in healthy donors. The PCR had 60 Vbeta and 13 Jbeta primers. Only in-frame clones appear in the TCRdb table, and some are missing; sequencing was by immunoSEQ multiplex PCR. The sample lists 100,000 or so clones, around 63% occurring once. The sequencing input was PBMCs. These receptors were taken from a human donor in good health.

This clone was counted a few times. This chain uses TRBV19 with TRBJ1-2; no reliable D call. Trimming took 3 bases from V and 0 from J, leaving 8 bases between them. The CDR3 spans 14 residues. The germline gives CDR1 LNHDA, CDR2 SQIVND (reference sequence). The CDR3, as DNA: TGTGCCAGTAGTATGAGGATTTCTAACTATGGCTACACCTTC. It encodes CASSMRISNYGYTF.

This clone appeared a few times. The CDR3 sequence is CASSEPGSRRLGYTF. DNA of the CDR3: TGTGCCAGCAGTGAACCAGGGTCTCGTAGACTCGGCTACACCTTC. This rearrangement joins TRBV28 to TRBJ1-2; D is perhaps TRBD1 (5 bases). In germline, CDR1 is MDHEN, CDR2 SYDVKM. CDR3 length: 15 amino acids. V gave up 5 bases and J gave up 8 bases, with 21 bases separating them.

CDR3 nucleotides: TGCGCCAGCAGCCTCCGGGCTAGCGGGAGTCAAGAGACCCAGTACTTC. Its translation: CASSLRASGSQETQYF. The chain links TRBV4-1 to TRBJ2-5, with 10 nucleotides matching TRBD2. Trimming at V came to 4 bases and at J to 2 bases, leaving 7 bases not matched to a gene. The CDR3 spans 16 residues. CDR1 and CDR2 (germline): MGHRA, YSYEKL.

The chain uses TRBV2 and TRBJ2-1, with 10 bases matching TRBD2. From germline, CDR1 is SNHLY and CDR2 FYNNEI. J was trimmed by 10 bases and V by 3 bases; bases with no gene match: 15. The CDR3 consists of 17 residues. As DNA, the CDR3 is TGTGCCAGCAGTGAGGAATTAGCGGGAGGCCCGCGTAAGGAGCAGTTCTTC. It is translated as CASSEELAGGPRKEQFF.

The chain links TRBV6-1 to TRBJ1-1; no clear D gene. V was cut by 6 bases and J by 1 base, with 9 bases left in between. The CDR3 has 13 residues. The germline V gene encodes CDR1 MNHNS and CDR2 SASEGT. The CDR3 nucleotides read TGTGCCAGCAGGTGGGCAGCGAACACTGAAGCTTTCTTT. Encoded protein: CASRWAANTEAFF.

The chain has TRBV2 and TRBJ1-5; 7 bases fit TRBD1. This CDR3 is 17 amino acids long. Germline trimming cut 4 bases from V and 3 bases from J; bases unmatched to any gene: 12. Looked up from germline, CDR1 is SNHLY and CDR2 is FYNNEI. The CDR3 spells CASSAWPGGSDNQPQHF. CDR3 in DNA: TGTGCCAGCAGTGCTTGGCCAGGGGGTAGTGACAATCAGCCCCAGCATTTT.

The sample holds a few counts of this clone. The CDR3 DNA reads as TGTGCCAGCAGCACGGGACTAGCGGGACGAGAGACCCAGTACTTC. Translation gives CASSTGLAGRETQYF. The rearrangement uses TRBV7-7 and TRBJ2-5; 13 bases agree with TRBD2. The germline V gene encodes CDR1 SSHAT and CDR2 FNYEAQ (reference sequence). The CDR3 has 15 residues. J was trimmed by 4 bases and V by 5 bases; bases with no gene match: 4.

This clone is medium-sized by share. The chain employs TRBV6-4 and TRBJ2-3; TRBD1 matches 7 bases. The CDR3 length is 13 residues. Germline CDR1 and CDR2: MRHNA and SNTAGT. V was clipped by 5 bases and J by 2 bases; unmatched bases: 1. CDR3 sequence (DNA): TGTGCCAGCAGTACAGGGGACACAGATACGCAGTATTTT. Encoded protein: CASSTGDTDTQYF.